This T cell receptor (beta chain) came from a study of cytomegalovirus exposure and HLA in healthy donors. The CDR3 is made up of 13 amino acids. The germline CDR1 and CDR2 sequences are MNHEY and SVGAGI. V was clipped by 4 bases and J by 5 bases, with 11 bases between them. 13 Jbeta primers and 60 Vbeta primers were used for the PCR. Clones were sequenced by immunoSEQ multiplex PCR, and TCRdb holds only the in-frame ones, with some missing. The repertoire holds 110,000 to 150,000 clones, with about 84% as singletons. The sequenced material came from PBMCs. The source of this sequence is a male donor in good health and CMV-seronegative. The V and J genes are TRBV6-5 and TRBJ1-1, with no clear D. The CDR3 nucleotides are TGTGCCAGCAGTTCTCCGCGGGTAACTGAAGCTTTCTTT. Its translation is CASSSPRVTEAFF.